The entry below gives a single TCR beta chain sequence along with its context. The data are from a study of CD8+ T cells in alopecia areata. RNA was isolated and reverse transcribed to cDNA, the sequencing template. Libraries were prepared by immunoSEQ multiplex PCR; TCRdb keeps only in-frame clonotypes and omits some of them. The data hold approximately 150,000 clones, with 62% observed a single time. The CDR3 is made up of 15 amino acids. Trimming cost V 4 bases and J 0 bases, with 13 bases left between them. Germline-derived CDR1 and CDR2 are SQVTM and ANQGSEA. The chain uses TRBV29-1 and TRBJ2-4; no firm D call. The sequenced sample was CD8+ T cells sorted from blood. The receptor was isolated from a human donor in good health. The CDR3 protein is CSVAPWDLAKNIQYF. The CDR3 DNA is TGCAGCGTTGCTCCGTGGGATTTAGCCAAAAACATTCAGTACTTC. Filled out from reference TRBV29-1 and TRBJ2-4, the complete variable domain reads SAVISQKPSRDICQRGTSLTIQCQVDSQVTMMFWYRQQPGQSLTLIATANQGSEATYESGFVIDKFPISRPNLTFSTLTVSNMSPEDSSIYLCSVAPWDLAKNIQYFGAGTRLSVL.